Each of the 21 T cell receptor beta chains below was sequenced from the same sample in a study of CD8+CD57+ T cells in acquired aplastic anemia (dated by TCRdb to between 2018 and 2020). These reads were obtained on an Illumina HiSeq 2000. TCR beta VDJ combination and CDR3 sequence profiling used genomic DNA as the template. The public sequencing data were trimmed at Q25 with fastp and processed into clonotypes with MiXCR by TCRdb, which kept only in-frame beta chains. Merged by CDR3 protein, the rows form single entries marked with the most common genes and DNA. Here the sample has approximately 190,000 distinct CDR3 sequences; around 47% occur a single time. The ten largest account for around 9.7% of the sample. Patients chosen for sequencing had shown expansion of CD8+CD57+ cells by flow cytometry. Sequenced material: sorted CD4+, CD8+, or CD8+CD57+ T cells (not recorded which) from PBMCs. These receptors were taken from a human donor with aplastic anemia.

This clonotype was detected only once. The chain recombines TRBV19 with TRBJ2-3, with 7 bases identical to TRBD2. Unmatched junction bases numbered 6, after V lost 5 bases and J lost 1 base. CDR1 is LNHDA and CDR2 is SQIVND in the germline V gene (reference sequence). CDR3 length: 15 residues. CDR3 nucleotides: TGTGCCAGTAGTGGGAGGGCTAGCGGCACAGATACGCAGTATTTT. This translates into CASSGRASGTDTQYF.

The chain combines TRBV5-1 with TRBJ2-5; TRBD1 matches at 12 bases. This CDR3 is 16 amino acids long. The V gene end was trimmed by 5 bases and the J gene end by 5 bases; junction bases not matched to a gene: 10. Germline-derived CDR1 and CDR2 are SGHRS and YFSETQ. CDR3 nucleotide sequence: TGCGCCAGCAGAAGTCCCGGGACAGGGGGCAGGGAGACCCAGTACTTC. Its translation is CASRSPGTGGRETQYF.

This chain links TRBV6-1 with TRBJ1-2; TRBD1 matches 8 bases. This CDR3 comprises 15 residues. CDR1 is MNHNS and CDR2 is SASEGT in the germline V gene. V trimming: 3 bases; J trimming: 5 bases; junction bases outside the gene matches: 8. The CDR3 region has the DNA TGTGCCAGCAGTGACGAGGACGGGACAGGATATGGCTACACCTTC. Its translation is CASSDEDGTGYGYTF.

V usage is TRBV7-9 and J usage is TRBJ1-1; no reliable D call. Germline values: CDR1 SEHNR, CDR2 FQNEAQ (reference sequence). The CDR3 has 12 residues. The V gene lost 2 bases and the J gene lost 7 bases, with 8 bases spanning the gap. The CDR3 bases are TGTGCCAGCAGCTTATATGGATATGAAGCTTTCTTT. Residues: CASSLYGYEAFF.

The sample holds a few counts of this clonotype. The rearrangement uses TRBV15 and TRBJ2-7, with 10 bases identical to TRBD1. This CDR3 spans 15 amino acids. The V and J ends lost 4 bases and 0 bases, in that order; junction bases with no gene match: 3. Germline lookup yields CDR1 LNHNV and CDR2 YYDKDF (reference sequence). CDR3 residues: CATSNDRGLSYEQYF. DNA for the CDR3: TGTGCCACCAGCAATGACAGGGGGCTCTCCTACGAGCAGTACTTC.

V is TRBV2 and J is TRBJ1-5; possibly TRBD1 for D (5 bases). CDR1 and CDR2 (germline): SNHLY, FYNNEI. The length of the CDR3 is 15 residues. The V end lost 6 bases, the J end lost 3 bases, and 15 bases lay between the germline ends. CDR3 nucleotide sequence: TGTGCCAGCAGGGTAGACAGTGCCCCCAATCAGCCCCAGCATTTT. It codes for CASRVDSAPNQPQHF.

In its sample, this clonotype was seen a few times. The chain uses TRBV27 and TRBJ1-6, with TRBD1 matching 7 bases. The germline CDR1 and CDR2 sequences are MNHEY and SMNVEV (reference sequence). The CDR3 totals 14 residues. After removal of 11 bases from V and 4 bases from J, the junction contained 8 bases not matched to a gene. In nucleotides, the CDR3 is TGTGCCGGGCGGCCGGGACAGTATAATTCACCCCTCCACTTT. It is translated as CAGRPGQYNSPLHF.

The J gene is TRBJ1-4, the V gene TRBV4-2; TRBD1 matches at 8 bases. The V gene's germline CDR1 is LGHNA and CDR2 YNFKEQ. V was pared by 0 bases and J by 5 bases, with 2 bases of the junction left unmatched. This CDR3 has 15 amino acids. In DNA, the CDR3 is TGTGCCAGCAGCCAAGACAGGGGGCAGAATGAAAAACTGTTTTTT. It specifies CASSQDRGQNEKLFF.

At least ten counts were recorded for this clonotype. CDR3 in amino acids: CSARAASLRGEQYF. The DNA for the CDR3 is TGCAGTGCTAGAGCTGCCAGCCTTAGAGGCGAGCAGTACTTC. This chain joins TRBV20-1 and TRBJ2-7; D unresolved. Germline V CDR1 and CDR2: DFQATT, SNEGSKA (reference sequence). V lost 1 base and J 6 bases, leaving 16 bases between the germline ends. This CDR3 is built from 14 residues.

This clonotype was counted once. J is TRBJ2-5 and V is TRBV29-1, with 9 bases fitting TRBD1. Germline CDR1 reads SQVTM; CDR2 reads ANQGSEA. V shed 3 bases and J 4 bases; nucleotides not matched to a gene: 15. The CDR3 consists of 17 residues. The CDR3 spells CSVEGIRDRVSRETQYF. The CDR3 DNA follows: TGCAGCGTTGAGGGAATACGGGACAGGGTCTCCAGAGAGACCCAGTACTTC.

A word on this clonotype: A single base separates this from a much larger clone, so it may be a read error. The conserved closing phenylalanine or tryptophan is absent in this CDR3, likely reflecting a read error. V and J are TRBV6-5 and TRBJ1-6; no definite D call. The V gene's germline CDR1 is MNHEY and CDR2 SVGAGI. The ends were cut back, 8 bases at V and 7 bases at J, with 3 bases in the middle. This CDR3 spans 10 amino acids. This chain's CDR3 is CASGNSPLHL. The CDR3, as DNA: TGTGCCAGCGGGAATTCACCCCTCCACCTT.

This clonotype was counted ten times or more. The V and J genes are TRBV12-3 or TRBV12-4 and TRBJ2-7; D uncertain. The CDR3 has 14 amino acids. Deletions cut 2 bases from V and 5 bases from J, with 13 bases between. CDR3 nucleotides: TGTGCCAGCAGTTTAAATACAGCATCCCACGAGCAGTACTTC. This encodes CASSLNTASHEQYF.

The chain recombines TRBV19 with TRBJ1-1; 9 bases align to TRBD1. V was pared by 3 bases and J by 7 bases, with 6 bases of the junction left unmatched. The CDR3 covers 14 residues. CDR1 LNHDA and CDR2 SQIVND come from the germline V gene (reference sequence). The CDR3 sequence: CASSMWRDRVEAFF. CDR3 coding DNA: TGTGCCAGTAGTATGTGGCGGGACAGGGTTGAAGCTTTCTTT. Filled out from reference TRBV19 and TRBJ1-1, the complete variable domain reads DGGITQSPKYLFRKEGQNVTLSCEQNLNHDAMYWYRQDPGQGLRLIYYSQIVNDFQKGDIAEGYSVSREKKESFPLTVTSAQKNPTAFYLCASSMWRDRVEAFFGQGTRLTVV.

This clonotype was counted at least ten times. The V gene is TRBV2, the J gene TRBJ2-7; 10 bases are a match to TRBD2. This CDR3 region has 17 residues. With V trimmed by 3 bases and J by 2 bases, 10 bases remained unmatched. Per germline, CDR1 SNHLY and CDR2 FYNNEI. The CDR3 bases are TGTGCCAGCAGTGATACAGCCGGGACTAGCGCGCCCTACGAGCAGTACTTC. Translated, it gives CASSDTAGTSAPYEQYF.

The J gene is TRBJ2-5, the V gene TRBV20-1, with D perhaps TRBD1 or TRBD2 (5 bases each). The germline V gene has CDR1 DFQATT and CDR2 SNEGSKA (reference sequence). Trimming cost V 6 bases and J 9 bases, with 11 bases left between them. This CDR3 comprises 10 residues. CDR3 nucleotides: TGCAGTGCGGTTCAGGGACCCCAGTACTTC. This gives the protein CSAVQGPQYF.

The sample holds many counts of this clonotype. This CDR3 is CASSVNRDTEAFF. CDR3 DNA: TGTGCCAGCAGTGTAAACCGGGACACTGAAGCTTTCTTT. This sequence joins TRBV2 and TRBJ1-1; D unclear. Germline V gene sequence: CDR1 SNHLY, CDR2 FYNNEI. The germline V and J ends were trimmed by 4 bases and 3 bases, with 9 bases remaining between them. CDR3 length equals 13 residues. The entire variable domain, with the rest obtained from reference TRBV2 and TRBJ1-1, is as follows: EPEVTQTPSHQVTQMGQEVILRCVPISNHLYFYWYRQILGQKVEFLVSFYNNEISEKSEIFDDQFSVERPDGSNFTLKIRSTKLEDSAMYFCASSVNRDTEAFFGQGTRLTVV.

In its sample, this clonotype was seen many times. The V call is TRBV7-2, the J call TRBJ2-7; D is unresolved. This CDR3 is built from 14 residues. The V and J ends lost 2 bases and 7 bases respectively, with 15 bases between them. Germline lookup yields CDR1 SGHTA and CDR2 FQGNSA. The CDR3 loop reads CASSLSPNAGEQYF. CDR3 sequence (DNA): TGTGCCAGCAGCTTATCCCCGAACGCCGGGGAGCAGTACTTC.

This clonotype was counted many times. This chain links TRBV20-1 with TRBJ2-3; 7 nucleotides align to TRBD2. The V gene's germline CDR1 is DFQATT and CDR2 SNEGSKA (reference sequence). Germline trimming cut 4 bases from V and 0 bases from J; bases unmatched to any gene: 7. The CDR3 is 15 residues long. CDR3 protein: CSAKSLAASTDTQYF. In DNA form, the CDR3 reads TGCAGTGCTAAGAGTCTAGCGGCCAGCACAGATACGCAGTATTTT.

This clonotype was counted a single time. The chain recombines TRBV11-1 with TRBJ2-7, with 10 bases matching TRBD1. Germline assignment: CDR1 SGHAT and CDR2 FQDESV (reference sequence). V lost 1 base to trimming and J lost 4 bases; unmatched junction nucleotides: 10. The CDR3 covers 17 residues. DNA of the CDR3: TGTGCCAGCAGCTTAGGGCTTTACGGGACAGGGGCTTACGAGCAGTACTTC. This sequence encodes CASSLGLYGTGAYEQYF.

This clonotype has a handful of counts. The CDR3 DNA reads as TGCAGCGTTAGTGAGGACAGGGGGTTCGTTGATGGCTACACCTTC. Protein product: CSVSEDRGFVDGYTF. This chain connects TRBV29-1 to TRBJ1-2; the match to TRBD1 covers 10 bases. The V gene's germline CDR1 is SQVTM and CDR2 ANQGSEA. The junction had 12 bases not matched to a gene; V was cut back by 5 bases and J by 6 bases. The CDR3 is made up of 15 amino acids.

The chain has TRBV10-3 and TRBJ1-1; D is uncertain. Germline CDR1 reads ENHRY; CDR2 reads SYGVKD. The CDR3 consists of 14 residues. Deletions cut 8 bases from V and 7 bases from J, with 20 bases between. The CDR3 sequence: CAIGIREGRSEAFF. The CDR3 DNA reads TGTGCCATCGGGATTCGGGAGGGTCGGAGTGAAGCTTTCTTT.